The 5 T cell receptor beta chains below were found in one sample sequenced in a study of blood T cell repertoires in COVID-19 (dated by TCRdb to 2020 to 2022). Library generation was performed with the immunoSEQ multiplex PCR assay. TCRdb obtained this table from immuneACCESS and retained in-frame rearrangements with V and J assigned. These tables miss some clones; where compared with another copy, unresolved V genes account for less than half of the shortfall, and the remainder is unexplained. The sample table records approximately 140,000 clones; about 91% of these occur just once. Clones ranked in the top ten supply less than 2% of the sample. The specimen sequenced was peripheral blood. These TCRs come from a woman in her sixties or seventies with acute or convalescent COVID-19.

This clone is a singleton in its sample. The chain joins TRBV4-3 to TRBJ2-3, with 8 bases lining up with TRBD2. Germline V gene data show CDR1 as LGHNA and CDR2 as YSLEER. The CDR3 has 16 amino acids. Trimming removed 0 bases from V and 6 bases from J; junction bases left unmatched: 8. CDR3 DNA: TGCGCCAGCAGCCAAGAGTTCCGGGGGGGTATGGATACGCAGTATTTT. Protein: CASSQEFRGGMDTQYF.

This clone was seen just once. The V and J genes are TRBV19 and TRBJ2-1; D unresolved. Trimming took 7 bases from V and 8 from J, leaving 15 bases between them. The CDR3 extends over 13 amino acids. The germline gives CDR1 LNHDA, CDR2 SQIVND (reference sequence). The chain's CDR3 is CASNYPNEDEQFF. The DNA of the CDR3 is TGTGCCAGTAATTACCCGAACGAGGATGAGCAGTTCTTC. Looking up the rest from reference TRBV19 and TRBJ2-1 gives the full variable domain: DGGITQSPKYLFRKEGQNVTLSCEQNLNHDAMYWYRQDPGQGLRLIYYSQIVNDFQKGDIAEGYSVSREKKESFPLTVTSAQKNPTAFYLCASNYPNEDEQFFGPGTRLTVL.

The J gene is TRBJ2-7, the V gene TRBV19, with 9 bases identical to TRBD1. Germline V gives CDR1 LNHDA, CDR2 SQIVND (reference sequence). The CDR3 has 16 amino acids. Trimming cost V 1 base and J 2 bases; bases outside gene matches: 6. The CDR3 region is CASSIAPGTGTYEQYF. The CDR3 DNA reads TGTGCCAGTAGTATAGCTCCCGGGACAGGGACCTACGAGCAGTACTTC. Filled out from reference TRBV19 and TRBJ2-7, the complete variable domain reads DGGITQSPKYLFRKEGQNVTLSCEQNLNHDAMYWYRQDPGQGLRLIYYSQIVNDFQKGDIAEGYSVSREKKESFPLTVTSAQKNPTAFYLCASSIAPGTGTYEQYFGPGTRLTVT.

This clone was recorded only once. This chain links TRBV5-1 with TRBJ1-2, with TRBD1 identical over 7 bases. CDR3 length equals 13 residues. V trimming: 2 bases; J trimming: 6 bases; junction bases outside the gene matches: 4. Germline-derived CDR1 and CDR2 are SGHRS and YFSETQ. DNA of the CDR3: TGCGCCAGCAGCTTCGCAACAGGGGATGGCTACACCTTC. Its translation is CASSFATGDGYTF.

V usage is TRBV5-4 and J usage is TRBJ2-1; possibly TRBD1 for D (5 bases). CDR1 and CDR2 (germline): SGHNT, YYREEE (reference sequence). This CDR3 spans 14 amino acids. V shed 0 bases and J shed 4 bases, with 8 bases lying between them. Written as DNA, the CDR3 is TGTGCCAGCAGCTTGGAAGGACAATACAATGAGCAGTTCTTC. Translating gives CASSLEGQYNEQFF.